This T cell receptor beta chain was profiled in a study of T cell changes during pregnancy in multiple sclerosis. Libraries were prepared by immunoSEQ multiplex PCR; TCRdb keeps only in-frame clonotypes and omits some of them. The table records about 110,000 clones, 90% to 95% of them present only once. Trimming took off 6 bases at V and 4 bases at J, with 15 bases between the two ends. CDR3 length: 14 amino acids. Germline CDR1 reads SNHLY; CDR2 reads FYNNEI. This receptor was taken from a female donor with multiple sclerosis, enrolled in a pregnancy study. The rearrangement uses TRBV2 and TRBJ1-1, with D possibly being TRBD1 (5 bases). The sequencing used peripheral blood, collected in the third trimester of pregnancy. This CDR3 is CASSLTALSTEAFF. The CDR3 coding sequence is TGTGCCAGCAGCCTGACAGCATTGAGCACTGAAGCTTTCTTT. Full variable domain (rest looked up from reference TRBV2 and TRBJ1-1): EPEVTQTPSHQVTQMGQEVILRCVPISNHLYFYWYRQILGQKVEFLVSFYNNEISEKSEIFDDQFSVERPDGSNFTLKIRSTKLEDSAMYFCASSLTALSTEAFFGQGTRLTVV.